The 30 T cell receptor beta chains below all came from one sample that was sequenced in a study of blood T cell repertoires in COVID-19. Profiling relied on immunoSEQ multiplex PCR, and the TCRdb table lists in-frame clones only, not all of them. Of some 260,000 clones in the sample, about 90% are singletons; the top ten hold approximately 1.3%. Sequences were obtained from peripheral blood. The source is an elderly man with acute or convalescent COVID-19.

The sample holds one count of this clone. V gene TRBV11-2 combines with J gene TRBJ2-3; tentative D call: TRBD1 (7 bases). CDR3 size: 11 residues. Trimming pared 7 bases from V and 9 bases from J, leaving 11 bases between. Per the germline V gene, CDR1 is SGHAT and CDR2 is FQNNGV. The CDR3 DNA follows: TGTGCCAGCACCTCAGGGGGGACGCAGTATTTT. Translated: CASTSGGTQYF.

This clone was seen once. This chain connects TRBV19 to TRBJ1-2; TRBD1 agrees at 11 bases. The CDR3 sequence is 12 residues long. The V gene end was trimmed by 8 bases and the J gene end by 7 bases; junction bases not matched to a gene: 3. Germline CDR1 and CDR2: LNHDA and SQIVND (reference sequence). CDR3 sequence: CASGQGAAGYTF. CDR3 nucleotide sequence: TGTGCCAGTGGACAGGGGGCGGCTGGCTACACCTTC.

About this clone itself: Other nucleotide sequences from this sample produce the same CDR3. The chain links TRBV28 to TRBJ1-3; D gene unclear. The V end was cut by 2 bases, the J end by 8 bases, with 7 bases between. In germline, CDR1 is MDHEN, CDR2 SYDVKM. The CDR3 totals 12 residues. This CDR3 reads CASSLERHTIYF. In DNA form, the CDR3 reads TGTGCCAGCAGTTTAGAGAGGCACACCATATATTTT.

The gene calls are TRBV7-8 and TRBJ1-6; possible D gene TRBD1, 5 bases. CDR3 length: 17 residues. Germline V gives CDR1 SGHVS, CDR2 FQNEAQ. Trimming cost V 1 base and J 9 bases, with 19 bases left between them. CDR3 DNA sequence: TGTGCCAGCAGCTTAGTTTCAACCGGGGGGGTTGGTTCACCCCTCCACTTT. Its translation is CASSLVSTGGVGSPLHF.

This clone showed up just a few times. CDR3 sequence (DNA): TGTGCCAGCAGCCCTCGGACAGGGGGATCCTATGGCTACACCTTC. Protein: CASSPRTGGSYGYTF. The chain uses TRBV5-4 and TRBJ1-2, with 10 bases fitting TRBD1. V shed 4 bases, J shed 4 bases, and the junction held 7 bases outside the gene matches. CDR1 and CDR2 (germline): SGHNT, YYREEE (reference sequence). The CDR3 covers 15 residues.

A remark on this clone: This specimen includes other DNA sequences encoding the same CDR3. The V gene is TRBV18, the J gene TRBJ1-5, with 9 nucleotides matching TRBD1. V dropped 3 bases and J dropped 4; count of bases not matched to a gene: 1. The germline CDR1 and CDR2 sequences are KGHSH and LQKENI. The CDR3 is made up of 14 amino acids. Here the CDR3 reads CASSPGQGNQPQHF. Here the CDR3 DNA reads TGTGCCAGCTCACCTGGACAGGGGAATCAGCCCCAGCATTTT.

The V call is TRBV23-1, the J call TRBJ1-5; D not resolved. TRBV23-1 is treated as an ORF (open reading frame) with a function not yet certain. The CDR3 length is 13 residues. The germline V and J ends were trimmed by 0 bases and 6 bases, with 6 bases remaining between them. CDR3 DNA sequence: TGCGCCAGCAGTCAATCATGGAGTCAGCCCCAGCATTTT. Protein product: CASSQSWSQPQHF.

The V gene is TRBV29-1, the J gene TRBJ1-2, with 9 positions matching TRBD1. This CDR3 is built from 15 residues. The trim removed 4 bases at V and 2 bases at J, leaving 8 bases unmatched. Germline CDR1 SQVTM, CDR2 ANQGSEA. CDR3 coding DNA: TGCAGCGTTGGGGGCGGGACAGGGTTGAACTATGGCTACACCTTC. This codes for CSVGGGTGLNYGYTF. Full variable domain (remainder filled in from reference TRBV29-1 and TRBJ1-2): SAVISQKPSRDICQRGTSLTIQCQVDSQVTMMFWYRQQPGQSLTLIATANQGSEATYESGFVIDKFPISRPNLTFSTLTVSNMSPEDSSIYLCSVGGGTGLNYGYTFGSGTRLTVV.

This rearrangement joins TRBV9 to TRBJ1-6, with D perhaps matching TRBD1 (5 bases). V was trimmed by 0 bases and J by 4 bases, leaving 8 bases between them. CDR3 length equals 15 residues. Per germline, CDR1 SGDLS and CDR2 YYNGEE. CDR3 sequence reads: CASSVEAGYNSPLHF. CDR3 coding DNA: TGTGCCAGCAGCGTAGAGGCAGGGTATAATTCACCCCTCCACTTT.

The genes are TRBV6-5 and TRBJ2-7; 9 bases agree with TRBD1. The CDR3 has 15 residues. V lost 7 bases to trimming and J lost 4 bases; unmatched junction nucleotides: 11. Germline V gives CDR1 MNHEY, CDR2 SVGAGI. CDR3 residues: CASTPRGTGSYEQYF. CDR3 DNA: TGTGCCAGCACCCCGAGAGGGACAGGGTCGTACGAGCAGTACTTC.

The V call is TRBV20-1, the J call TRBJ1-4; D call uncertain. This CDR3 comprises 11 residues. V shed 6 bases and J shed 16 bases, with 18 bases lying between them. The germline gives CDR1 DFQATT, CDR2 SNEGSKA (reference sequence). The CDR3: CSAYIQSVPFF. For the CDR3, the DNA is TGCAGTGCATACATCCAGAGCGTTCCGTTTTTT.

V usage is TRBV27 and J usage is TRBJ2-6; D is unclear. The CDR3 loop spans 15 amino acids. CDR1 and CDR2 (germline): MNHEY, SMNVEV (reference sequence). The ends were cut back, 5 bases at V and 0 bases at J, with 8 bases in the middle. Here the CDR3 reads CASSPLRSGANVLTF. For the CDR3, the DNA is TGTGCCAGCAGTCCCCTCCGCTCTGGGGCCAACGTCCTGACTTTC.

The chain links TRBV4-3 to TRBJ1-3; D is possibly TRBD1 (5 bases). V lost 8 bases, J lost 0 bases, and 14 bases lay in between. The CDR3 runs 15 residues. Germline-derived CDR1 and CDR2 are LGHNA and YSLEER. CDR3 sequence reads: CASSQGRGSGNTIYF. CDR3 nucleotides: TGCGCCAGCTCGCAGGGCAGAGGCTCTGGAAACACCATATATTTT.

This rearrangement joins TRBV18 to TRBJ1-4; a possible D gene is TRBD1 (6 bases). The CDR3 length is 14 residues. V dropped 6 bases and J dropped 8 bases, with 16 bases sitting between them. Per the germline V gene, CDR1 is KGHSH and CDR2 is LQKENI. The CDR3 sequence: CASSLGGAEEKLFF. The DNA for the CDR3 is TGTGCCAGCTCTCTGGGGGGGGCTGAAGAAAAACTGTTTTTT.

The gene calls are TRBV6-5 and TRBJ2-3, with D tentatively TRBD2 (5 bases). This CDR3 has 11 residues. V was pared by 6 bases and J by 8 bases, with 9 bases between. Germline V gene lookup returns CDR1 MNHEY and CDR2 SVGAGI. CDR3 region: CASSSGGTQYF. DNA of the CDR3: TGTGCCAGCAGCTCCGGAGGTACGCAGTATTTT.

This chain joins TRBV7-8 and TRBJ2-3; maybe TRBD1 (6 bases). V was trimmed by 5 bases and J by 3 bases, leaving 15 bases between them. The CDR3 spans 15 residues. Germline V lookup: CDR1 SGHVS, CDR2 FQNEAQ. The CDR3 region is CASSLQGRRTDTQYF. CDR3 DNA sequence: TGTGCCAGCAGCCTTCAGGGGCGAAGGACAGATACGCAGTATTTT.

The V and J genes are TRBV20-1 and TRBJ1-1, with D unresolved. Germline V gene sequence: CDR1 DFQATT, CDR2 SNEGSKA (reference sequence). This CDR3 region has 11 residues. V gave up 6 bases and J gave up 2 bases, with 7 bases separating them. The CDR3 reads CSARRNTEAFF. CDR3 nucleotide sequence: TGCAGTGCCAGACGTAACACTGAAGCTTTCTTT.

The chain is built from TRBV6-1 and TRBJ1-5, with D perhaps matching TRBD1 (6 bases). Between the trimmed V and J ends, which lost 0 bases and 6 bases, there was a span of 9 bases. Germline loops: CDR1 MNHNS, CDR2 SASEGT. The CDR3 loop spans 14 amino acids. CDR3 bases: TGTGCCAGCAGTGAAGCACAGGGACCTCAGCCCCAGCATTTT. Its translation is CASSEAQGPQPQHF.

This clone was picked up one time. The chain recombines TRBV6-5 with TRBJ1-1, with a possible D match to TRBD1 (6 bases). Germline-derived CDR1 and CDR2 are MNHEY and SVGAGI. The CDR3 consists of 16 residues. V lost 0 bases and J 4 bases, leaving 15 bases between the germline ends. The CDR3 nucleotides read TGTGCCAGCAGTTACTCCGCGGGGGCTCAAGTCACTGAAGCTTTCTTT. Translated, it gives CASSYSAGAQVTEAFF.

The table lists this clone with a few counts. This sequence joins TRBV4-2 and TRBJ2-5; D is unclear. The CDR3 totals 13 residues. Germline CDR1 LGHNA, CDR2 YNFKEQ. The V end was cut by 1 base, the J end by 0 bases, with 3 bases between. The CDR3 region has the DNA TGTGCCAGCAGCCAAGTCTACCAAGAGACCCAGTACTTC. Its translation is CASSQVYQETQYF.

The genes are TRBV4-2 and TRBJ2-1; D may be TRBD1 (6 bases). Trimming took 1 base from V and 3 from J, leaving 16 bases between them. Germline lookup yields CDR1 LGHNA and CDR2 YNFKEQ. The CDR3 length is 17 residues. In DNA form, the CDR3 reads TGTGCCAGCAGCCAAGTTCCCGGGACACCCATCTACAATGAGCAGTTCTTC. It encodes CASSQVPGTPIYNEQFF.

The genes are TRBV19 and TRBJ2-2; 9 bases align to TRBD2. The CDR3 spans 16 residues. Germline V lookup: CDR1 LNHDA, CDR2 SQIVND (reference sequence). V trimming: 3 bases; J trimming: 6 bases; junction bases outside the gene matches: 8. CDR3 nucleotide sequence: TGTGCCAGTAGTATTCCGACAGCGGGGGGTCCCGGGGAGCTGTTTTTT. Its translation is CASSIPTAGGPGELFF.

This chain links TRBV12-5 with TRBJ1-1, with D tentatively TRBD1 (6 bases). The germline gives CDR1 LGHNT, CDR2 FRNRAP. This CDR3 spans 17 amino acids. Trimming stripped 2 bases from V and 0 bases from J, with 16 bases between. As DNA, the CDR3 is TGTGCTAGTGGTTTGAGCGATAGGGGGACACTGAACACTGAAGCTTTCTTT. Its protein is CASGLSDRGTLNTEAFF.

Turning to this clone: One end of the junction is discordant with germline, which a read error may explain. This chain connects TRBV18 to TRBJ1-2, with TRBD1 identical over 7 bases. This CDR3 is 14 amino acids long. Germline V CDR1 and CDR2: KGHSH, LQKENI. CDR3 nucleotides: TGTGCCAGCTCACCGGGACAGACAAACTATGGTTACACCTTC. This gives the protein CASSPGQTNYGYTF.

This rearrangement joins TRBV7-2 to TRBJ2-5, with D perhaps TRBD1 (5 bases). The germline gives CDR1 SGHTA, CDR2 FQGNSA. With 0 bases removed from V and 4 bases from J, the gap between germline ends came to 9 bases. The CDR3 contains 14 residues. CDR3 sequence (DNA): TGTGCCAGCAGCTTAGCCCTGGGGCGAGAGACCCAGTACTTC. It specifies CASSLALGRETQYF.

This clone was detected only once. The V call is TRBV18, the J call TRBJ1-1, with D uncertain. The CDR3 is 16 amino acids. Germline V lookup: CDR1 KGHSH, CDR2 LQKENI. V gave up 4 bases and J gave up 1 base, with 16 bases separating them. In DNA, the CDR3 is TGTGCCAGCTCACGATTTCTAGGAACAACGAACACTGAAGCTTTCTTT. This codes for CASSRFLGTTNTEAFF.

The chain has TRBV7-8 and TRBJ2-1; a possible D gene is TRBD1 (5 bases). V gave up 1 base and J gave up 3 bases, with 10 bases separating them. Per the germline V gene, CDR1 is SGHVS and CDR2 is FQNEAQ. The CDR3 loop spans 15 amino acids. The CDR3 nucleotides are TGTGCCAGCAGCTTAGGGGCAGGGAACTACAATGAGCAGTTCTTC. It translates to CASSLGAGNYNEQFF.

V is TRBV6-2 or TRBV6-3 and J is TRBJ2-7, with 8 bases aligning to TRBD1. CDR1 MNHEY and CDR2 SVGEGT come from the germline V gene. V gave up 6 bases and J gave up 3 bases; unmatched junction bases: 10. The CDR3 covers 15 residues. CDR3 loop: CASSPGQGWNYEQYF. The DNA of the CDR3 is TGTGCCAGCAGCCCTGGACAGGGATGGAACTACGAGCAGTACTTC.

V and J are TRBV28 and TRBJ2-7; weak D call: TRBD1 (5 bases). Deletions cut 3 bases from V and 3 bases from J, with 6 bases between. Germline CDR1 and CDR2: MDHEN and SYDVKM. CDR3 length: 12 amino acids. CDR3 in DNA: TGTGCCAGCAGTTTGACAGTCTACGAGCAGTACTTC. Its protein product is CASSLTVYEQYF.

This chain's CDR3 is CASSYSLANEQYF. Written as DNA, the CDR3 is TGTGCCAGCAGTTACTCTTTGGCCAACGAGCAGTACTTC. The chain recombines TRBV6-5 with TRBJ2-7; D gene uncertain. Trimming removed 0 bases from V and 5 bases from J, with 8 bases in between. Germline V gene lookup returns CDR1 MNHEY and CDR2 SVGAGI. This CDR3 spans 13 amino acids.